One and the same sample provided the 29 T cell receptor beta chains below, sequenced in a study of T-cell reconstitution after alpha-beta-depleted transplantation in children. A TCRbeta library incorporating unique molecular identifiers was prepared. TCRdb independently ran MiXCR on the PCR reads; one entry per CDR3 protein. Of a few hundred thousand distinct CDR3 sequences in the sample, approximately 10% were seen once. The input for sequencing was PBMCs from the stem cell graft donor, taken from the stem cell graft. Receptor source: a human donor who donated a stem cell graft to a child with acute myeloid leukemia.

This clonotype came up many times. Here the CDR3 DNA reads TGTGCCAGCAGCTCTATCAGGTCCTACAATGAGCAGTTCTTC. Translation: CASSSIRSYNEQFF. The chain carries TRBV5-6 and TRBJ2-1; no definite D call. Germline CDR1 reads SGHDT; CDR2 reads YYEEEE. The CDR3 sequence is 14 residues long. The V end was cut by 3 bases, the J end by 1 base, with 8 bases between.

This clonotype came up many times. This chain uses TRBV20-1 with TRBJ2-1; TRBD2 matches 10 bases. V dropped 6 bases and J dropped 3; count of bases not matched to a gene: 8. Germline V gene sequence: CDR1 DFQATT, CDR2 SNEGSKA (reference sequence). The CDR3 length is 15 residues. The CDR3 coding sequence is TGCAGTGCCCCTGTCCCTAGCGGGAGCTACAATGAGCAGTTCTTC. It specifies CSAPVPSGSYNEQFF.

This clonotype was detected many times. The CDR3 here is CASSLARLAGGRGELFF. The CDR3 DNA sequence: TGTGCCAGCAGCTTAGCGAGACTAGCGGGAGGACGCGGGGAGCTGTTTTTT. This chain links TRBV7-2 with TRBJ2-2; 13 bases are shared with TRBD2. Looked up from germline, CDR1 is SGHTA and CDR2 is FQGNSA. With 0 bases clipped from V and 7 bases from J, the junction kept 5 bases outside the gene matches. The CDR3 is made up of 17 amino acids.

The chain carries TRBV6-5 and TRBJ2-1; no definite D call. There are 11 residues in the CDR3. Trimming left V 2 bases short and J 8 bases short, with 4 bases between. In germline, CDR1 is MNHEY, CDR2 SVGAGI. The CDR3, as DNA: TGTGCCAGCAGTTACCTCCATGAGCAGTTCTTC. Amino acid sequence: CASSYLHEQFF.

In its sample, this clonotype was seen many times. This chain joins TRBV5-1 and TRBJ1-1, with a weak D call TRBD1 (5 bases). CDR1 and CDR2 (germline): SGHRS, YFSETQ. This CDR3 comprises 14 residues. V was trimmed by 0 bases and J by 6 bases, leaving 12 bases between them. The CDR3, as DNA: TGCGCCAGCAGCTTGGGGACACCAGGCCCTGAAGCTTTCTTT. Translation: CASSLGTPGPEAFF.

The sample holds a few counts of this clonotype. The V and J genes are TRBV5-1 and TRBJ2-6; TRBD1 agrees at 8 bases. CDR3 size: 18 residues. V lost 2 bases to trimming and J lost 1 base; unmatched junction nucleotides: 8. Germline V gene data show CDR1 as SGHRS and CDR2 as YFSETQ. The CDR3: CASSFPRTGNSGANVLTF. The CDR3 DNA sequence: TGCGCCAGCAGCTTTCCTCGGACAGGGAATTCTGGGGCCAACGTCCTGACTTTC.

J is TRBJ2-7 and V is TRBV20-1; 9 bases are a match to TRBD2. Unmatched junction bases numbered 4, after V lost 1 base and J lost 6 bases. CDR3 length: 13 amino acids. Looked up from germline, CDR1 is DFQATT and CDR2 is SNEGSKA (reference sequence). The CDR3 nucleotides are TGCAGTGCTAGAGGCGGGACTAGCCGCGAGCAGTACTTC. Translated: CSARGGTSREQYF.

This clonotype has a handful of counts. The chain couples TRBV5-1 to TRBJ2-7, with 9 bases fitting TRBD2. V was clipped by 4 bases and J by 11 bases; unmatched bases: 13. The CDR3 spans 14 residues. Germline CDR1 reads SGHRS; CDR2 reads YFSETQ. CDR3 bases: TGCGCCAGCAGCGCATCCGGGACTAGCTTAGATAAGTACGTC. This sequence encodes CASSASGTSLDKYV.

This clonotype was counted at least ten times. The rearrangement uses TRBV5-1 and TRBJ2-1; TRBD2 matches at 8 bases. V shed 4 bases, J shed 7 bases, and the junction held 13 bases outside the gene matches. The CDR3 contains 16 residues. The germline V gene has CDR1 SGHRS and CDR2 YFSETQ. In DNA, the CDR3 is TGCGCCAGCAGCAGCTCAGCGGGCCCGGGAGGGAATGAGCAGTTCTTC. Translation gives CASSSSAGPGGNEQFF.

The chain is built from TRBV12-3 or TRBV12-4 and TRBJ1-3, with D maybe TRBD1 (5 bases). The V and J ends lost 5 bases and 4 bases respectively, with 18 bases between them. The CDR3 covers 16 residues. The DNA of the CDR3 is TGTGCCAGCAGTGCGCCACCGGGACCTAGGGGAAACACCATATATTTT. It is translated as CASSAPPGPRGNTIYF.

The sample holds a few counts of this clonotype. The V gene is TRBV5-1, the J gene TRBJ1-2; no reliable D call. This CDR3 comprises 13 residues. The V and J ends lost 2 bases and 2 bases respectively, with 7 bases between them. CDR1 and CDR2 (germline): SGHRS, YFSETQ. The CDR3: CASSFSQNYGYTF. In nucleotides, the CDR3 is TGCGCCAGCAGCTTTTCACAGAACTATGGCTACACCTTC.

This clonotype appeared a single time. The junction departs from the called germline gene at one end, perhaps through a read error. This rearrangement joins TRBV20-1 to TRBJ2-1; 9 nucleotides line up with TRBD2. CDR3 length: 17 amino acids. Germline CDR1 reads DFQATT; CDR2 reads SNEGSKA (reference sequence). CDR3 DNA: TGCTGTGCTAGAGATTCCCCGACTAGCGGCCTTCCCAATGAGCAGTTCTTC. It translates to CCARDSPTSGLPNEQFF.

This clonotype came up a few times. This chain uses TRBV9 with TRBJ1-1, with D tentatively TRBD1 (5 bases). V was trimmed by 3 bases and J by 7 bases, leaving 19 bases between them. Germline V lookup: CDR1 SGDLS, CDR2 YYNGEE. This CDR3 is 15 amino acids long. This CDR3 is CASSAGGGATVEAFF. The CDR3 bases are TGTGCCAGCAGCGCGGGGGGAGGGGCGACAGTTGAAGCTTTCTTT.

This clonotype was seen more than once but under ten times. The chain employs TRBV7-8 and TRBJ2-1; 8 nucleotides align to TRBD2. Germline-derived CDR1 and CDR2 are SGHVS and FQNEAQ. This CDR3 region has 15 residues. V shed 4 bases and J 5 bases; nucleotides not matched to a gene: 7. CDR3 DNA: TGTGCCAGCAGCTCCTACCTAGCGGGCAACAATGAGCAGTTCTTC. This codes for CASSSYLAGNNEQFF.

This chain connects TRBV3-1 to TRBJ2-2; D ambiguous. Germline CDR1 is LGHDT and CDR2 is YNNKEL (reference sequence). V lost 2 bases and J lost 6, with 10 bases in between. The CDR3 runs to 14 residues. The CDR3 bases are TGTGCCAGCAGCCAATCGGAGAGAGCCGGGGAGCTGTTTTTT. Amino acids: CASSQSERAGELFF.

The chain is built from TRBV4-2 and TRBJ1-1, with D unclear. The CDR3 has 14 residues. Germline V gene sequence: CDR1 LGHNA, CDR2 YNFKEQ. The V end was cut by 0 bases, the J end by 2 bases, with 7 bases between. This chain's CDR3 is CASSQDRVNTEAFF. CDR3 nucleotides: TGTGCCAGCAGCCAAGATAGAGTAAACACTGAAGCTTTCTTT.

A few counts support this clonotype. The rearrangement links TRBV27 to TRBJ2-2; D uncertain. The germline V gene has CDR1 MNHEY and CDR2 SMNVEV (reference sequence). Trimming took 3 bases from V and 7 from J, leaving 6 bases between them. The CDR3 is 12 residues long. The CDR3 sequence: CASSLGHGELFF. In DNA, the CDR3 is TGTGCCAGCAGTTTGGGCCACGGGGAGCTGTTTTTT.

The chain uses TRBV6-2 or TRBV6-3 and TRBJ2-5, with TRBD1 matching over 7 bases. V dropped 4 bases and J dropped 5; count of bases not matched to a gene: 10. The CDR3 runs to 15 residues. In germline, CDR1 is MNHEY, CDR2 SVGEGT. The chain's CDR3 is CASSLTGQEWETQYF. The CDR3 bases are TGTGCCAGCAGTTTAACAGGACAGGAGTGGGAGACCCAGTACTTC.

This clonotype has only a few counts. The rearrangement joins TRBV2 to TRBJ2-3, with D tentatively TRBD2 (6 bases). Germline V lookup: CDR1 SNHLY, CDR2 FYNNEI. This CDR3 has 14 amino acids. The V gene lost 3 bases and the J gene lost 10 bases, with 17 bases spanning the gap. The DNA of the CDR3 is TGTGCCAGCAGTGATATGGCAGGAGCGGGTGCGCAGTATTTT. Its translation is CASSDMAGAGAQYF.

The chain carries TRBV7-2 and TRBJ2-7, with 9 bases aligning to TRBD1. CDR1 SGHTA and CDR2 FQGNSA come from the germline V gene. Losses at the gene ends were 3 bases for V and 6 bases for J; bases not matched to a gene: 6. This CDR3 has 14 residues. In nucleotides, the CDR3 is TGTGCCAGCAGCTTGACGGGACAGGGCAGCGAGCAGTACTTC. Protein sequence: CASSLTGQGSEQYF.

The sample holds a few counts of this clonotype. The CDR3 reads CASSLWTGKNEQFF. CDR3 DNA: TGTGCCAGCAGCTTATGGACAGGGAAAAATGAGCAGTTCTTC. The chain couples TRBV7-9 to TRBJ2-1; 8 bases agree with TRBD1. The V gene end was trimmed by 2 bases and the J gene end by 7 bases; junction bases not matched to a gene: 4. The germline V gene has CDR1 SEHNR and CDR2 FQNEAQ (reference sequence). The CDR3 has 14 residues.

The V gene is TRBV5-4, the J gene TRBJ2-6; TRBD1 matches 8 bases. V lost 1 base to trimming and J lost 0 bases; unmatched junction nucleotides: 3. The CDR3 loop spans 17 amino acids. The germline gives CDR1 SGHNT, CDR2 YYREEE (reference sequence). The chain's CDR3 is CASSLRQGNSGANVLTF. The DNA of the CDR3 is TGTGCCAGCAGCTTGAGACAGGGGAACTCTGGGGCCAACGTCCTGACTTTC.

The V call is TRBV10-3, the J call TRBJ1-2, with TRBD1 identical over 8 bases. CDR3 size: 12 residues. With 7 bases clipped from V and 8 bases from J, the junction kept 6 bases outside the gene matches. The germline V gene has CDR1 ENHRY and CDR2 SYGVKD. Here the CDR3 reads CAITGGARGYTF. CDR3 in DNA: TGTGCCATCACAGGGGGCGCGAGAGGCTACACCTTC.

The rearrangement uses TRBV21-1 and TRBJ1-2; TRBD1, the table's D call, lacks a check against the DNA. TRBV21-1 is noted as a pseudogene. This CDR3 contains 18 residues. In DNA, the CDR3 is TGTGCCAGCAGCAAACAGCGGACAGGTCAGATAACTAACTATGGCTACACCTTC. Residues: CASSKQRTGQITNYGYTF.

This clonotype was observed many times. The chain couples TRBV20-1 to TRBJ2-7, with 7 bases fitting TRBD2. This CDR3 region has 15 residues. Germline assignment: CDR1 DFQATT and CDR2 SNEGSKA (reference sequence). The V segment lost 3 bases and the J segment 3 bases; nucleotides outside the gene matches: 11. In nucleotides, the CDR3 is TGCAGTGCTAGCGCCTCGGGGGGATGGGTCTACGAGCAGTACTTC. As protein: CSASASGGWVYEQYF.

In its sample, this clonotype was seen many times. The chain couples TRBV5-5 to TRBJ2-2, with no clear D. This CDR3 is 17 amino acids long. Germline CDR1 and CDR2: SGHKS and YYEKEE (reference sequence). V gave up 4 bases and J gave up 0 bases, with 16 bases separating them. Written as DNA, the CDR3 is TGTGCCAGCAGCCTCATCGCGGAGATCGCGAACACCGGGGAGCTGTTTTTT. Its protein is CASSLIAEIANTGELFF.

This clonotype was picked up a small number of times. The V and J genes are TRBV11-2 and TRBJ2-7, with D possibly matching TRBD2 (6 bases). Trimming took 2 bases from V and 0 from J, leaving 20 bases between them. The CDR3 has 18 residues. Germline values: CDR1 SGHAT, CDR2 FQNNGV. The CDR3 DNA reads TGTGCCAGCAGCTTATATCCTGATGGGGTGGAGGGCTCCTACGAGCAGTACGTC. The encoded protein is CASSLYPDGVEGSYEQYV.

In this sample, this clonotype turned up a few times. The rearrangement uses TRBV5-5 and TRBJ2-5; D possibly corresponds to TRBD2 (6 bases). CDR3 length: 15 residues. Looked up from germline, CDR1 is SGHKS and CDR2 is YYEKEE (reference sequence). Trimming pared 2 bases from V and 2 bases from J, leaving 13 bases between. The CDR3 DNA reads as TGTGCCAGCAGCTTCCGGGAGACCCTACAAGAGACCCAGTACTTC. Amino acid sequence: CASSFRETLQETQYF.

In this sample, this clonotype turned up a few times. The chain couples TRBV30 to TRBJ1-2, with 8 positions matching TRBD1. Looked up from germline, CDR1 is GTSNPN and CDR2 is SVGIG (reference sequence). This CDR3 contains 14 residues. The CDR3 nucleotides are TGTGCTGAGGACAGGGAAAGTAGTGGGTATGGCTACACCTTC. Protein: CAEDRESSGYGYTF.